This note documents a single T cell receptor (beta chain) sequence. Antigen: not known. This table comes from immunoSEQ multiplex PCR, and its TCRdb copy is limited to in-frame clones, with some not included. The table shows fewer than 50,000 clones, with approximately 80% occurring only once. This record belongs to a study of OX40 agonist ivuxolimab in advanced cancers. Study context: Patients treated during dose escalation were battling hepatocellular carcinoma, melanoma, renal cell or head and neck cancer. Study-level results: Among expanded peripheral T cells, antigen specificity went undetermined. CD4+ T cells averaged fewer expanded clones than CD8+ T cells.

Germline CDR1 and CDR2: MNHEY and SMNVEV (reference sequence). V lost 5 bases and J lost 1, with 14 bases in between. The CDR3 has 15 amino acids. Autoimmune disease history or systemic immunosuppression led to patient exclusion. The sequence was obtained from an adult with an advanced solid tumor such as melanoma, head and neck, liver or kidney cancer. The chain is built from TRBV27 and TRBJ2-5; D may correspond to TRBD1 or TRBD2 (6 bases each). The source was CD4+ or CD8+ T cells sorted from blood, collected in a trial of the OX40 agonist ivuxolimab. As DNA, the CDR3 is TGTGCCAGCAGTCGGGGGCCATCGGTCCAAGAGACCCAGTACTTC. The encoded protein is CASSRGPSVQETQYF.